This T cell receptor (beta chain) emerged from a study of blood T cells in healthy people across ages. Remarks on this clonotype: Its cognate antigen is unknown. This may be a read error: a much more frequent sequence differs by one nucleotide.

Healthy Caucasian individuals from Russia aged 6 to 90 were enrolled as donors. Study conclusions and caveats: Whereas aged donors had fewer naive CD4+ cells, long-lived donors had more of them and higher diversity. The recorded TCR beta diversity per million T cells decreased in a roughly linear manner with age. Any conclusive comparison of naive versus antigen-experienced cells was prevented by using unsorted PBMCs.

Through a sample-barcoded 5' primer and a J-beta primer mix, a second PCR was run for 7 to 11 cycles. TCRdb analysed the 5' RACE reads with MiXCR anew, one entry per CDR3 protein. The sample holds around 710,000 distinct CDR3 sequences, approximately 43% seen once. The source material was blood. The source of this sequence is a woman in her sixties or seventies in good health.

CDR3 amino acids: CASRRTGAPYNEQFF. CDR3 sequence (DNA): TGTGCCAGCAGACGGACAGGGGCTCCCTACAATGAGCAGTTCTTC. V usage is TRBV6-2 or TRBV6-3 and J usage is TRBJ2-1, with TRBD1 matching over 9 bases. CDR1 and CDR2 from the germline V gene are MNHEY and SVGEGT. The CDR3 covers 15 residues. V was pared by 6 bases and J by 2 bases, with 5 bases of the junction left unmatched.